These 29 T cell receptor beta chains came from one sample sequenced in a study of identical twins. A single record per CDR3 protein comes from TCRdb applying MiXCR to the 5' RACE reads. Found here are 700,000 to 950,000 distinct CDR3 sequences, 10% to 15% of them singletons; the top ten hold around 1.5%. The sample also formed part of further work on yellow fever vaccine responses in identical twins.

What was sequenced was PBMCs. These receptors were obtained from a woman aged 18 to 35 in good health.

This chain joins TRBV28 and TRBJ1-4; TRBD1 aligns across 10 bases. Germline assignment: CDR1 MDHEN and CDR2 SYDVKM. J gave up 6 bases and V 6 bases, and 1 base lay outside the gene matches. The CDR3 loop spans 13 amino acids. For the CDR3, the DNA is TGTGCCAGCAGAGGGACAGGGGATGAAAAACTGTTTTTT. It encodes CASRGTGDEKLFF.

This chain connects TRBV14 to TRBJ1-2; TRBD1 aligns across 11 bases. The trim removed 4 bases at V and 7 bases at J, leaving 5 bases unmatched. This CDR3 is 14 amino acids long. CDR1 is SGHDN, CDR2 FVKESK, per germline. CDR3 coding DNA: TGTGCCAGCAGCCGGACAGGGGGCGGCCGTGGCTACACCTTC. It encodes CASSRTGGGRGYTF. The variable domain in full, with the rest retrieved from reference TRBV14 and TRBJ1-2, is EAGVTQFPSHSVIEKGQTVTLRCDPISGHDNLYWYRRVMGKEIKFLLHFVKESKQDESGMPNNRFLAERTGGTYSTLKVQPAELEDSGVYFCASSRTGGGRGYTFGSGTRLTVV.

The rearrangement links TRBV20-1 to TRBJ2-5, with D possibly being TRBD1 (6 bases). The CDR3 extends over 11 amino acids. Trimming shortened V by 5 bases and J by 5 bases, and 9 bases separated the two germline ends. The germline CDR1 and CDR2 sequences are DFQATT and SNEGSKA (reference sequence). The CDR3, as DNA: TGCAGTGCTGAGAGGGGGGAGACCCAGTACTTC. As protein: CSAERGETQYF.

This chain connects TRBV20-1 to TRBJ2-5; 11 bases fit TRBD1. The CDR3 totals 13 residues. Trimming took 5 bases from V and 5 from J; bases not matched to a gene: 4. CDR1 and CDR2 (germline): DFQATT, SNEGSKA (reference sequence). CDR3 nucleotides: TGCAGTGCTGGACAGGGGGCTTGGGAGACCCAGTACTTC. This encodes CSAGQGAWETQYF.

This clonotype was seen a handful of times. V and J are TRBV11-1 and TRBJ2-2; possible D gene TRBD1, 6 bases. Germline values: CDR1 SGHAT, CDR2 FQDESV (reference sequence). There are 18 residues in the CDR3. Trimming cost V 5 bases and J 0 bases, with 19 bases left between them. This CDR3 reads CASSPYGSRTANTGELFF. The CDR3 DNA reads TGTGCCAGCAGCCCCTATGGCTCACGGACAGCGAACACCGGGGAGCTGTTTTTT. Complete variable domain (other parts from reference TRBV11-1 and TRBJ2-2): EAEVAQSPRYKITEKSQAVAFWCDPISGHATLYWYRQILGQGPELLVQFQDESVVDDSQLPKDRFSAERLKGVDSTLKIQPAELGDSAMYLCASSPYGSRTANTGELFFGEGSRLTVL.

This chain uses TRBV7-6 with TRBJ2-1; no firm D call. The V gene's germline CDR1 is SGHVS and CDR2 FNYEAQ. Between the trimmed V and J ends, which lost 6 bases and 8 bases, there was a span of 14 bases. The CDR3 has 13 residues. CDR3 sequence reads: CASRRHIFDEQFF. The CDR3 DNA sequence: TGTGCCAGCAGAAGACACATCTTCGATGAGCAGTTCTTC. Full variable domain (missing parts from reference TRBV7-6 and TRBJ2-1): GAGVSQSPRYKVTKRGQDVALRCDPISGHVSLYWYRQALGQGPEFLTYFNYEAQQDKSGLPNDRFSAERPEGSISTLTIQRTEQRDSAMYRCASRRHIFDEQFFGPGTRLTVL.

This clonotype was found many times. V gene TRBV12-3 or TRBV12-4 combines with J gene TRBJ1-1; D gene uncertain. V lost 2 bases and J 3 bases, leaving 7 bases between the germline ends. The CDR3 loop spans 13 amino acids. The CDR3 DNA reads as TGTGCCAGCAGTTTATTTCGGGACACTGAAGCTTTCTTT. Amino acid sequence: CASSLFRDTEAFF.

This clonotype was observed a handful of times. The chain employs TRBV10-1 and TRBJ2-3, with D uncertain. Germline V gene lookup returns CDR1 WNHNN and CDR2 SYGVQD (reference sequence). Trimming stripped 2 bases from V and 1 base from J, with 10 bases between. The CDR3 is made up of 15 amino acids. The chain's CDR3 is CASSEAGPGTDTQYF. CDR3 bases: TGCGCCAGCAGTGAGGCAGGTCCCGGCACAGATACGCAGTATTTT.

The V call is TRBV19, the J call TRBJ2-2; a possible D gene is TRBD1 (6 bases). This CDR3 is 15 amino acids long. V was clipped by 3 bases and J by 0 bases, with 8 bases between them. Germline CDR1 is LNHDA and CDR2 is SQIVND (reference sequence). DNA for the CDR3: TGTGCCAGTAGTATTCAGGGGACGAACACCGGGGAGCTGTTTTTT. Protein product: CASSIQGTNTGELFF.

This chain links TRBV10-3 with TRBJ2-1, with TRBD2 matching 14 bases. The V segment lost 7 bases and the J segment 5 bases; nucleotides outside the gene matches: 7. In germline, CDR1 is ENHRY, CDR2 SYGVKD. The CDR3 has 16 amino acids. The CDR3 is CAITTGLAGAHNEQFF. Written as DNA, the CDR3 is TGTGCCATCACCACGGGACTAGCGGGGGCACACAATGAGCAGTTCTTC.

The chain's CDR3 is CASRPRPKTANTGELFF. Here the CDR3 DNA reads TGTGCCAGCAGACCCCGACCCAAGACAGCGAACACCGGGGAGCTGTTTTTT. V usage is TRBV28 and J usage is TRBJ2-2; D is perhaps TRBD1 (5 bases). This CDR3 is 17 amino acids long. Germline assignment: CDR1 MDHEN and CDR2 SYDVKM. Deletions cut 6 bases from V and 0 bases from J, with 17 bases between.

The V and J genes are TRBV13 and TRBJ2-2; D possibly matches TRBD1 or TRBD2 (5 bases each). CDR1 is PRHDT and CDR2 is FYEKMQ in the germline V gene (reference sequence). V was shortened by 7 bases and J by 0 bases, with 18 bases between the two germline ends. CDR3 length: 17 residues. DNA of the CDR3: TGTGCCAGCACCCCCGACCTCCGGGGCCCGAACACCGGGGAGCTGTTTTTT. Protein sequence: CASTPDLRGPNTGELFF.

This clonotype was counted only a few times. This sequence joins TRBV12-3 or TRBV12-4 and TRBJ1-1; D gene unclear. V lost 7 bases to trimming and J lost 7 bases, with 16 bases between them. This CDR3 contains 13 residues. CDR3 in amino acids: CASTRFGGDEAFF. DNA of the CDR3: TGTGCCAGCACCCGGTTCGGAGGAGATGAAGCTTTCTTT.

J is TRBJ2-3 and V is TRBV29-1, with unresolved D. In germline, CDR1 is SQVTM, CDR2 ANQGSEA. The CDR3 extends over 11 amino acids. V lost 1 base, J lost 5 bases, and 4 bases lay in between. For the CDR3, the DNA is TGCAGCGTTGAAGGGGGAGATACGCAGTATTTT. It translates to CSVEGGDTQYF.

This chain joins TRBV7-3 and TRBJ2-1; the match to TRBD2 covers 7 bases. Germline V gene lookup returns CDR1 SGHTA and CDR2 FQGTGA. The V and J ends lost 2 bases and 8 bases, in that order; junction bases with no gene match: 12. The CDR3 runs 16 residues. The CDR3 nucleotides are TGTGCCAGCAGCTTAGTAACCGGGACTACCTTGGATGAGCAGTTCTTC. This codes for CASSLVTGTTLDEQFF.

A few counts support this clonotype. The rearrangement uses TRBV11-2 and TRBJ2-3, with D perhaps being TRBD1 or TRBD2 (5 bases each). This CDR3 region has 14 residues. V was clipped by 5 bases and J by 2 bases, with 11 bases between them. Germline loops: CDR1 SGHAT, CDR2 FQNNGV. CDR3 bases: TGTGCCAGCAGCAACTGGGACCTCACAGATACGCAGTATTTT. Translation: CASSNWDLTDTQYF.

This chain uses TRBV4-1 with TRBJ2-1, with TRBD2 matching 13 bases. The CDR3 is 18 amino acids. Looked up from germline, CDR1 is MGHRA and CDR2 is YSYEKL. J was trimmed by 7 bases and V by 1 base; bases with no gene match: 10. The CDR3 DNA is TGCGCCAGCAGCCAAGGAGGACCCGGGACTAGCGGGATTAATGAGCAGTTCTTC. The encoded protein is CASSQGGPGTSGINEQFF.

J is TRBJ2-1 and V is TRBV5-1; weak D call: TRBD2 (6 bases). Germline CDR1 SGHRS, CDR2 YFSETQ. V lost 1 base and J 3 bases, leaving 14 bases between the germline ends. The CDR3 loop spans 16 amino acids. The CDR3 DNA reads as TGCGCCAGCAGCTTGAGTCCCGGGAGAAGCTACAATGAGCAGTTCTTC. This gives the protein CASSLSPGRSYNEQFF.

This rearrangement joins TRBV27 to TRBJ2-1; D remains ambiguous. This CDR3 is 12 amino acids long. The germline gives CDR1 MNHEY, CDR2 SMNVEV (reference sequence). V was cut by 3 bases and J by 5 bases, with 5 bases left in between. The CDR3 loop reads CASSFGHNEQFF. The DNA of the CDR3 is TGTGCCAGCAGTTTTGGCCACAATGAGCAGTTCTTC.

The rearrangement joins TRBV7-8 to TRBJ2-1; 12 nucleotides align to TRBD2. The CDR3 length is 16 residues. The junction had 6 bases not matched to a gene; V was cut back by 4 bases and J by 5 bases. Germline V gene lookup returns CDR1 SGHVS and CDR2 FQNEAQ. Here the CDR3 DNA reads TGTGCCAGCAGCTGGGCTAGCGGGAGGGCCGACAATGAGCAGTTCTTC. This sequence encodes CASSWASGRADNEQFF.

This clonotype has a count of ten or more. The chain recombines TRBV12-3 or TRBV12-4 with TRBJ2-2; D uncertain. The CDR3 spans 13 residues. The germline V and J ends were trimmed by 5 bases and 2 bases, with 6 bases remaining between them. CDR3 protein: CASSHTNTGELFF. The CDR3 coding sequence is TGTGCCAGCAGTCACACTAACACCGGGGAGCTGTTTTTT.

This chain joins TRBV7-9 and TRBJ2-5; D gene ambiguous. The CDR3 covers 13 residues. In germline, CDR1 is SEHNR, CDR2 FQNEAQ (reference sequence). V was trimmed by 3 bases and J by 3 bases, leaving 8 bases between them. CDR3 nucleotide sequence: TGTGCCAGCAGCTTTAGGGATAAAGAGACCCAGTACTTC. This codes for CASSFRDKETQYF.

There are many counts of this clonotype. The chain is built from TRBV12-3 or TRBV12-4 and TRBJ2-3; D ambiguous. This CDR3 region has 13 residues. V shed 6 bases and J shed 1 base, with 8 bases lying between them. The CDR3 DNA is TGTGCCAGCAGCTCCTATGGCACAGATACGCAGTATTTT. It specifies CASSSYGTDTQYF.

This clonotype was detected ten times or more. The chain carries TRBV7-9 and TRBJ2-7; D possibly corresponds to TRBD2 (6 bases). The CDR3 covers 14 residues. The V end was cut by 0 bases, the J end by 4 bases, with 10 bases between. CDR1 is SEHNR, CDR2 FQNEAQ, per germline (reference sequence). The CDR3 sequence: CASSLAHGGYEQYV. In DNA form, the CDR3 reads TGTGCCAGCAGCTTAGCGCATGGGGGGTACGAGCAGTACGTC.

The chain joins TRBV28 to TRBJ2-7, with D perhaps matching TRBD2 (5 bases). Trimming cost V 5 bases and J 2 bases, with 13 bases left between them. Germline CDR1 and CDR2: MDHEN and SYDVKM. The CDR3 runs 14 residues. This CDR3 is CASSVLGEAYEQYF. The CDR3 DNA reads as TGTGCCAGCAGTGTACTAGGAGAGGCCTACGAGCAGTACTTC.

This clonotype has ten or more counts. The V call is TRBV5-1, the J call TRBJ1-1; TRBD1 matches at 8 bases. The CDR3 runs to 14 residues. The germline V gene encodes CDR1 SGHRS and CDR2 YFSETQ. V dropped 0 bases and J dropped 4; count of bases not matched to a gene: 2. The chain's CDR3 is CASSLGQGITEAFF. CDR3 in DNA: TGCGCCAGCAGCTTGGGACAGGGGATCACTGAAGCTTTCTTT.

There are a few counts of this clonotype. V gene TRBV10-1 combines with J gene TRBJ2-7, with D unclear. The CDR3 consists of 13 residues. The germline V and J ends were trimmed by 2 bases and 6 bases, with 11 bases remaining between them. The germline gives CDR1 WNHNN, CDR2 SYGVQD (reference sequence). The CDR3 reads CASSENWGGEQYV. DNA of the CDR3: TGCGCCAGCAGTGAGAATTGGGGTGGCGAGCAGTACGTC.

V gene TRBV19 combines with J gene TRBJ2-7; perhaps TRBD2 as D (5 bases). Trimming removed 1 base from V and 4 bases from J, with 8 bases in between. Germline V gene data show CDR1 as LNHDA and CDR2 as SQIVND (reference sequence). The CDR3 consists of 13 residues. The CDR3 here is CASSIGGLYEQYF. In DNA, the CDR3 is TGTGCCAGTAGTATAGGCGGACTTTACGAGCAGTACTTC.

Here the CDR3 reads CARNPNFPGEQYV. The CDR3 DNA is TGCGCCAGAAACCCGAACTTCCCTGGCGAGCAGTACGTC. This chain joins TRBV4-1 and TRBJ2-7; D is uncertain. This CDR3 region has 13 residues. The V end was cut by 9 bases, the J end by 6 bases, with 18 bases between. CDR1 MGHRA and CDR2 YSYEKL come from the germline V gene.